These 28 T cell receptor beta chains were all obtained from the same sample, sequenced in a study of control samples from healthy donors and cancer patients. The method was immunoSEQ multiplex PCR; TCRdb's version includes in-frame clones alone and lacks a portion of them. The sample has some 96,000 clones, over 90% seen once; the top ten hold about 7.3%. Source material: blood. The origin of the receptors is a man aged 18 to 30 in good health.

This rearrangement joins TRBV7-9 to TRBJ2-1; D is unclear. V was shortened by 3 bases and J by 13 bases, with 16 bases between the two germline ends. The CDR3 is 13 amino acids. The germline V gene encodes CDR1 SEHNR and CDR2 FQNEAQ (reference sequence). The CDR3 region is CASSFGLARNQFF. The CDR3, as DNA: TGTGCCAGCAGCTTCGGCTTGGCAAGAAATCAGTTCTTC.

This sequence joins TRBV3-1 (or the pseudogene TRBV3-2) and TRBJ2-2, with D unclear. The CDR3 sequence is 12 residues long. Germline CDR1 LGHDT, CDR2 YNNKEL (reference sequence). The V end was cut by 0 bases, the J end by 5 bases, with 1 base between. The CDR3 loop reads CASSQDTGELFF. CDR3 sequence (DNA): TGTGCCAGCAGCCAAGATACCGGGGAGCTGTTTTTT.

The V and J genes are TRBV27 and TRBJ1-1; D call uncertain. The CDR3 contains 17 residues. V gave up 1 base and J gave up 4 bases, with 19 bases separating them. CDR1 and CDR2 from the germline V gene are MNHEY and SMNVEV (reference sequence). CDR3 sequence: CASSLFFREGGSTEAFF. In DNA, the CDR3 is TGTGCCAGCAGTTTATTTTTTAGGGAGGGTGGTAGCACTGAAGCTTTCTTT.

This chain joins TRBV6-5 and TRBJ1-5; D is perhaps TRBD1 (5 bases). In germline, CDR1 is MNHEY, CDR2 SVGAGI. The CDR3 is 15 residues long. Trimming pared 4 bases from V and 7 bases from J, leaving 17 bases between. CDR3 region: CASSLGPQGRQPQHF. In DNA form, the CDR3 reads TGTGCCAGCAGTTTAGGACCCCAGGGTAGGCAGCCCCAGCATTTT.

The chain links TRBV2 to TRBJ1-2; 8 bases align to TRBD1. V trimming: 3 bases; J trimming: 6 bases; junction bases outside the gene matches: 6. The length of the CDR3 is 14 residues. Germline V CDR1 and CDR2: SNHLY, FYNNEI. The CDR3 coding sequence is TGTGCCAGCAGTGATGACAGGGGAGGACATGGCTACACCTTC. Encoded protein: CASSDDRGGHGYTF.

The J gene is TRBJ2-5, the V gene TRBV28; no reliable D call. Between the trimmed V and J ends, which lost 5 bases and 7 bases, there was a span of 11 bases. CDR1 is MDHEN and CDR2 is SYDVKM in the germline V gene. The CDR3 totals 12 residues. DNA of the CDR3: TGTGCCAGCAGTCTAGGCGTAGGGACCCAGTACTTC. As protein: CASSLGVGTQYF.

The chain uses TRBV6-5 and TRBJ1-2; TRBD1 might be the D (6 bases). Germline values: CDR1 MNHEY, CDR2 SVGAGI. Between the trimmed V and J ends, which lost 6 bases and 4 bases, there was a span of 15 bases. CDR3 size: 14 residues. The CDR3 reads CASSPTGGPYGYTF. The DNA of the CDR3 is TGTGCCAGCAGCCCGACGGGGGGGCCCTATGGCTACACCTTC.

The chain joins TRBV7-6 to TRBJ1-3, with D unclear. Trimming removed 5 bases from V and 0 bases from J, with 11 bases in between. The CDR3 has 15 residues. CDR1 and CDR2 from the germline V gene are SGHVS and FNYEAQ. DNA for the CDR3: TGTGCCAGCAGCGCGGGTAGGGCCTCTGGAAACACCATATATTTT. This encodes CASSAGRASGNTIYF.

The rearrangement uses TRBV2 and TRBJ1-1; D not resolved. The V end was cut by 6 bases, the J end by 6 bases, with 11 bases between. The CDR3 is made up of 12 amino acids. The germline CDR1 and CDR2 sequences are SNHLY and FYNNEI. The CDR3 protein is CASSVIVPEAFF. In DNA, the CDR3 is TGTGCCAGCAGCGTCATCGTCCCTGAAGCTTTCTTT.

The chain combines TRBV29-1 with TRBJ2-1; 14 bases align to TRBD2. This CDR3 region has 14 residues. The germline V gene encodes CDR1 SQVTM and CDR2 ANQGSEA. V gave up 7 bases and J gave up 5 bases; unmatched junction bases: 4. DNA of the CDR3: TGCAGCGCCGGGACTAGCGGGAGCCACAATGAGCAGTTCTTC. This sequence encodes CSAGTSGSHNEQFF.

The chain carries TRBV27 and TRBJ2-1; 11 nucleotides line up with TRBD1. With 8 bases clipped from V and 5 bases from J, the junction kept 5 bases outside the gene matches. This CDR3 has 14 amino acids. Germline CDR1 and CDR2: MNHEY and SMNVEV (reference sequence). CDR3 in amino acids: CASLGQGADNEQFF. CDR3 DNA sequence: TGTGCCAGCCTCGGACAGGGGGCTGACAATGAGCAGTTCTTC.

The chain uses TRBV30 and TRBJ1-5; a possible D gene is TRBD1 (5 bases). Between the trimmed V and J ends, which lost 2 bases and 7 bases, there was a span of 12 bases. The CDR3 consists of 13 residues. In germline, CDR1 is GTSNPN, CDR2 SVGIG (reference sequence). CDR3 in DNA: TGTGCCTGGAGTCCCATGGGACGGCAGCCCCAGCATTTT. This encodes CAWSPMGRQPQHF.

The chain couples TRBV27 to TRBJ1-1; D unclear. Germline lookup yields CDR1 MNHEY and CDR2 SMNVEV (reference sequence). CDR3 length equals 16 residues. V lost 6 bases, J lost 0 bases, and 17 bases lay in between. CDR3 sequence reads: CASRPGWSHMNTEAFF. CDR3 sequence (DNA): TGTGCCAGCAGACCTGGGTGGTCCCACATGAACACTGAAGCTTTCTTT.

The gene calls are TRBV4-1 and TRBJ2-5; tentative D call: TRBD1 (7 bases). This CDR3 contains 15 residues. V was cut by 2 bases and J by 5 bases, with 15 bases left in between. Germline V lookup: CDR1 MGHRA, CDR2 YSYEKL. The CDR3 reads CASSQLSQGRETQYF. DNA of the CDR3: TGCGCCAGCAGCCAATTATCACAGGGGAGGGAGACCCAGTACTTC.

J is TRBJ1-1 and V is TRBV28; 9 bases line up with TRBD1. Trimming removed 6 bases from V and 4 bases from J; junction bases left unmatched: 6. The germline V gene has CDR1 MDHEN and CDR2 SYDVKM. CDR3 length: 14 residues. The DNA for the CDR3 is TGTGCCAGCAGCCCATCGACAGGGGGCACTGAAGCTTTCTTT. As protein: CASSPSTGGTEAFF.

The chain employs TRBV4-2 and TRBJ1-5; TRBD1 might be the D (5 bases). Trimming took 1 base from V and 0 from J, leaving 16 bases between them. Per germline, CDR1 LGHNA and CDR2 YNFKEQ. The CDR3 length is 18 residues. The CDR3 nucleotides read TGTGCCAGCAGCCAAGGAGGGGAGGGCCAGTATAGCAATCAGCCCCAGCATTTT. Protein: CASSQGGEGQYSNQPQHF.

CDR3 nucleotides: TGTGCCAGCAGCCTATCAAGGGTGACTAATGAAAAACTGTTTTTT. This sequence encodes CASSLSRVTNEKLFF. The rearrangement joins TRBV27 to TRBJ1-4, with unresolved D. This CDR3 contains 15 residues. Germline lookup yields CDR1 MNHEY and CDR2 SMNVEV (reference sequence). Trimming took off 6 bases at V and 2 bases at J, with 13 bases between the two ends.

The genes are TRBV15 and TRBJ2-5; D is possibly TRBD1 or TRBD2 (5 bases each). Germline V gene data show CDR1 as LNHNV and CDR2 as YYDKDF (reference sequence). The CDR3 runs 16 residues. V lost 5 bases to trimming and J lost 2 bases, with 18 bases between them. This CDR3 reads CATSARGKHRQETQYF. CDR3 bases: TGTGCCACCAGCGCCCGGGGCAAACACAGACAAGAGACCCAGTACTTC.

The chain couples TRBV9 to TRBJ1-2, with no clear D. This CDR3 has 12 amino acids. V was trimmed by 4 bases and J by 8 bases, leaving 12 bases between them. Per the germline V gene, CDR1 is SGDLS and CDR2 is YYNGEE. The CDR3 reads CASSPGLGGYTF. The CDR3 DNA reads TGTGCCAGCAGCCCCGGACTCGGCGGCTACACCTTC.

The chain combines TRBV27 with TRBJ1-5; no clear D gene. This CDR3 contains 14 residues. Trimming removed 0 bases from V and 2 bases from J, with 5 bases in between. Per the germline V gene, CDR1 is MNHEY and CDR2 is SMNVEV (reference sequence). The CDR3 spells CASSLSGGNQPQHF. The CDR3 DNA reads TGTGCCAGCAGTTTATCTGGAGGCAATCAGCCCCAGCATTTT.

The rearrangement uses TRBV29-1 and TRBJ1-1; TRBD1 aligns across 7 bases. The CDR3 extends over 13 amino acids. J lost 3 bases, V lost 8 bases, and 9 bases had no gene match. Per germline, CDR1 SQVTM and CDR2 ANQGSEA. The CDR3 protein is CSTWDRGHTEAFF. The CDR3 nucleotides read TGCAGCACGTGGGACAGAGGCCACACTGAAGCTTTCTTT. Combining the CDR3 with reference TRBV29-1 and TRBJ1-1 gives the whole variable domain SAVISQKPSRDICQRGTSLTIQCQVDSQVTMMFWYRQQPGQSLTLIATANQGSEATYESGFVIDKFPISRPNLTFSTLTVSNMSPEDSSIYLCSTWDRGHTEAFFGQGTRLTVV.

As to this clone: An end of the junction does not agree with germline; a read error may underlie this. This specimen includes other DNA sequences encoding the same CDR3. The chain has TRBV7-8 and TRBJ2-3, with 8 bases that match TRBD1. The CDR3 contains 13 residues. Germline assignment: CDR1 SGHVS and CDR2 FQNEAQ. CDR3 DNA sequence: TGCGCCAGCCATCACCAGGGGGCGCTTCCGACCCATTTT. This sequence encodes CASHHQGALPTHF. The full variable domain, rest sourced from reference TRBV7-8 and TRBJ2-3, is GAGVSQSPRYKVAKRGQDVALRCDPISGHVSLFWYQQALGQGPEFLTYFQNEAQLDKSGLPSDRFFAERPEGSVSTLKIQRTQQEDSAVYLCASHHQGALPTHFGPGTRLTVL.

The rearrangement links TRBV15 to TRBJ2-7; no definite D call. The V gene's germline CDR1 is LNHNV and CDR2 YYDKDF (reference sequence). V was pared by 0 bases and J by 6 bases, with 9 bases between. The CDR3 has 13 residues. In nucleotides, the CDR3 is TGTGCCACCAGCAGAGATCTTAAATCCGAGCAGTACTTC. Its protein is CATSRDLKSEQYF.

The rearrangement uses TRBV11-2 and TRBJ2-7; D ambiguous. This CDR3 spans 13 amino acids. The germline gives CDR1 SGHAT, CDR2 FQNNGV. V lost 5 bases to trimming and J lost 4 bases, with 12 bases between them. The CDR3 nucleotides are TGTGCCAGCAGCCCAACATGGGCATACGAGCAGTACTTC. This gives the protein CASSPTWAYEQYF.

CDR3 nucleotides: TGTGCCAGCAGCTTGTTGCGGGGGGGCCAGTTCTTC. This encodes CASSLLRGGQFF. The chain has TRBV7-8 and TRBJ2-1; 9 bases match TRBD2. Germline V gene data show CDR1 as SGHVS and CDR2 as FQNEAQ. This CDR3 is built from 12 residues. Trimming removed 3 bases from V and 13 bases from J; junction bases left unmatched: 4. The variable domain in full, completed from reference TRBV7-8 and TRBJ2-1, reads GAGVSQSPRYKVAKRGQDVALRCDPISGHVSLFWYQQALGQGPEFLTYFQNEAQLDKSGLPSDRFFAERPEGSVSTLKIQRTQQEDSAVYLCASSLLRGGQFFGPGTRLTVL.

The J gene is TRBJ2-5, the V gene TRBV4-1; TRBD2 is a possible D gene (5 bases). The CDR3 runs to 13 residues. Trimming stripped 3 bases from V and 3 bases from J, with 8 bases between. Germline V CDR1 and CDR2: MGHRA, YSYEKL. This CDR3 reads CASSHEGKETQYF. The CDR3 DNA reads TGCGCCAGCAGCCATGAGGGAAAAGAGACCCAGTACTTC.

The rearrangement joins TRBV7-9 to TRBJ2-6; D is ambiguous. Trimming removed 3 bases at V and 0 bases at J, with 15 bases between. The germline CDR1 and CDR2 sequences are SEHNR and FQNEAQ (reference sequence). The CDR3 runs 18 residues. CDR3 amino acids: CASSLGGTGFSGANVLTF. CDR3 DNA sequence: TGTGCCAGCAGCTTGGGTGGAACTGGCTTCTCTGGGGCCAACGTCCTGACTTTC. The full variable domain, rest sourced from reference TRBV7-9 and TRBJ2-6, is DTGVSQNPRHKITKRGQNVTFRCDPISEHNRLYWYRQTLGQGPEFLTYFQNEAQLEKSRLLSDRFSAERPKGSFSTLEIQRTEQGDSAMYLCASSLGGTGFSGANVLTFGAGSRLTVL.

The rearrangement uses TRBV5-1 and TRBJ2-7; TRBD1 matches at 8 bases. Germline lookup yields CDR1 SGHRS and CDR2 YFSETQ. This CDR3 has 14 residues. V lost 0 bases, J lost 5 bases, and 4 bases stayed unmatched. Here the CDR3 reads CASSLGTGNNEQYF. The CDR3 DNA sequence: TGCGCCAGCAGCTTGGGGACAGGGAACAACGAGCAGTACTTC. The full variable domain, in which reference TRBV5-1 and TRBJ2-7 provide the parts outside the CDR3, is KAGVTQTPRYLIKTRGQQVTLSCSPISGHRSVSWYQQTPGQGLQFLFEYFSETQRNKGNFPGRFSGRQFSNSRSEMNVSTLELGDSALYLCASSLGTGNNEQYFGPGTRLTVT.